These T cell receptor beta chains were read from a single sample in a study of T cell repertoires in cytomegalovirus infection. These receptors' antigens are unknown. TCRdb itself ran the reads through MiXCR, one entry per CDR3 protein. The table records more than 300,000 distinct CDR3 sequences, about 32% of them present only once. The input for sequencing was cultured PBMCs, taken from culture after CMV antigen stimulation. These receptors all come from a human donor in good health (CMV status not recorded). Some clones in this sample may be carry-over from other donors' samples. The CDR3 runs from the conserved cysteine through the conserved F or W. The D gene is left open where the match is weak. Clone sizes are given selectively: once, few, many, or a class where the clone is expanded.

>TRBV10-3|.|.|TRBJ1-5
CAISDSDGGYQPQHF
TGTGCCATCAGTGACAGCGATGGGGGTTATCAGCCCCAGCATTTT
>TRBV28|TRBD1|.|TRBJ2-7
CASTSPNGQEIHVQYF
TGTGCCAGCACCTCTCCGAACGGACAGGAAATACACGTGCAGTACTTC
>TRBV24-1|.|.|TRBJ1-2
CATSDYHGYTF
TGTGCCACCAGTGATTATCATGGCTACACCTTC
>TRBV7-4|TRBD2|few|TRBJ2-7
CASSGLAGWANF
TGTGCCAGCAGCGGACTAGCGGGATGGGCTAACTTC
>TRBV7-2|TRBD1|many|TRBJ1-1
CASSYRPGTGSTEAFF
TGTGCCAGCAGCTACCGACCGGGGACAGGGTCCACTGAAGCTTTCTTT
>TRBV7-9|.|.|TRBJ1-1
CASIVGGEAFF
TGTGCCAGCATCGTAGGGGGGGAAGCTTTCTTT
>TRBV7-6|.|many|TRBJ2-5
CASSFSPGVDQETQYF
TGTGCCAGCAGCTTTTCTCCGGGAGTTGATCAAGAGACCCAGTACTTC
>TRBV18|TRBD1|.|TRBJ1-6
CASSPPQGLGSPLHF
TGTGCCAGCTCACCCCCACAGGGGCTTGGGTCACCCCTCCACTTT
>TRBV11-3|.|few|TRBJ2-5
CASSLVVGSLGQETQYF
TGTGCCAGCAGCTTAGTTGTAGGGTCGCTCGGTCAAGAGACCCAGTACTTC
>TRBV5-1|.|.|TRBJ2-1
CASSLVSGALDEQFF
TGCGCCAGCAGCTTGGTTAGCGGAGCCCTGGATGAGCAGTTCTTC
>TRBV5-1|TRBD2|few|TRBJ2-1
CASSLEGGRANEQFF
TGCGCCAGCAGCTTGGAGGGCGGGAGGGCCAATGAGCAGTTCTTC
>TRBV11-2|TRBD1|many|TRBJ1-2
CASSLVLDRGGYTF
TGTGCCAGCAGCTTGGTACTGGACAGGGGCGGCTACACCTTC
>TRBV9|.|many|TRBJ2-3
CASSVAGTDTQYF
TGTGCCAGCAGCGTAGCTGGTACAGATACGCAGTATTTT
>TRBV20-1|TRBD2|.|TRBJ2-7
CSARDGGSPPYEQYF
TGCAGTGCTAGAGATGGCGGGAGCCCCCCCTACGAGCAGTACTTC
>TRBV20-1|TRBD2|.|TRBJ2-7
CSAPPTSGSQREQYF
TGCAGTGCACCACCGACTAGCGGGAGCCAGCGCGAGCAGTACTTC
>TRBV12-3/TRBV12-4|TRBD2|.|TRBJ2-3
CASSLLLAGITDTQYF
TGTGCCAGCAGTTTACTTCTAGCGGGTATCACAGATACGCAGTATTTT
>TRBV28|.|few|TRBJ1-1
CASSLTGRSEAFF
TGTGCCAGCAGTTTGACAGGTCGGTCTGAAGCTTTCTTT
>TRBV5-1|TRBD1|.|TRBJ1-1
CASSLEGTGAPEAFF
TGCGCCAGCAGCTTGGAGGGGACAGGGGCCCCTGAAGCTTTCTTT
>TRBV11-2|.|.|TRBJ2-1
CASSFSRINEQFF
TGTGCCAGCAGCTTTAGCCGCATCAATGAGCAGTTCTTC
>TRBV28|.|few|TRBJ1-2
CASSFSGSYGYTF
TGTGCCAGCAGTTTTTCAGGGAGCTATGGCTACACCTTC
>TRBV7-2|TRBD1|many|TRBJ1-5
CASSSILGTGNQPQHF
TGTGCCAGCAGCTCAATACTTGGGACAGGGAATCAGCCCCAGCATTTT